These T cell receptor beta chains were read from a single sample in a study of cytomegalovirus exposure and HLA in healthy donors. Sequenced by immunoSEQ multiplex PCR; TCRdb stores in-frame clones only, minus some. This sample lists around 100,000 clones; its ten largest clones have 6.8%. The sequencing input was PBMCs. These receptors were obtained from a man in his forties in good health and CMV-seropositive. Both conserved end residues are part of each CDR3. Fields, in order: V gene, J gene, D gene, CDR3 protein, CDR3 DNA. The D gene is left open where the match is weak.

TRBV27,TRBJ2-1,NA,CASSFGGGYNEQLF,TGTGCCAGCAGTTTTGGCGGGGGCTACAATGAGCAGCTCTTC
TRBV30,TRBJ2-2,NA,CAWSRDPRGGELFF,TGTGCCTGGAGCCGGGACCCGCGGGGCGGGGAGCTGTTTTTT
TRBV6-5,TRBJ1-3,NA,CASSYRSGAGNTIYF,TGTGCCAGCAGTTACAGATCAGGGGCTGGAAACACCATATATTTT
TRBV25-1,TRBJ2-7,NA,CASSAWSGGGIYEQYF,TGTGCCAGCAGTGCGTGGTCCGGCGGAGGAATCTACGAGCAGTACTTC
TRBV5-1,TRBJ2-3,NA,CASSKSDTDTQYF,TGCGCCAGCAGCAAGTCAGACACAGATACGCAGTATTTT
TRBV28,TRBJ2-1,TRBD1,CASSPGQGPYNEQFF,TGTGCCAGCAGTCCTGGACAGGGTCCCTACAATGAGCAGTTCTTC
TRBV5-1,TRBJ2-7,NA,CASRGPYEQYF,TGCGCCAGCAGGGGCCCCTACGAGCAGTACTTC
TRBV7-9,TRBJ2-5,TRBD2,CASRETGGEETQYF,TGTGCCAGCAGGGAAACTGGGGGGGAGGAGACCCAGTACTTC
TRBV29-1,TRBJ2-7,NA,CSVVAVGGEQYF,TGCAGCGTTGTCGCTGTAGGGGGTGAGCAGTACTTC
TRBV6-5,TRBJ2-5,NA,CASRPTERETQYF,TGTGCCAGCAGACCCACCGAGAGGGAGACCCAGTACTTC
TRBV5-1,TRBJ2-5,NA,CASSPGGTPGETQYF,TGCGCCAGCAGCCCAGGGGGGACCCCGGGGGAGACCCAGTACTTC
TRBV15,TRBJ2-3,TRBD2,CATSKQLAGATDTQYF,TGTGCCACCAGCAAACAACTAGCGGGAGCTACGGATACGCAGTATTTT
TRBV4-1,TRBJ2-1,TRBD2,CASSQDKIGRGLAQNPYNEQFF,TGCGCCAGCAGCCAAGATAAGATAGGTCGGGGACTAGCGCAGAATCCCTACAATGAGCAGTTCTTC
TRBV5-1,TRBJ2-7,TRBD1,CASSSTGTGYEQYF,TGCGCCAGCAGCTCGACCGGGACAGGATACGAGCAGTACTTC
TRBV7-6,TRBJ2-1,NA,CASSLTGYEQFF,TGTGCCAGCAGCCTCACAGGGTATGAGCAGTTCTTC
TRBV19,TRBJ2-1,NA,CATTRGGRNEQFF,TGTGCCACCACGAGAGGTGGTCGGAATGAGCAGTTCTTC
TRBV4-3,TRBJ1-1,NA,CASNLDGQSNTEAFF,TGCGCCAGCAATCTGGACGGACAGTCGAACACTGAAGCTTTCTTT
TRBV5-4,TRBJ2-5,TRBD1,CASSLQGSQETQYF,TGTGCCAGCAGCTTACAGGGGAGTCAAGAGACCCAGTACTTC
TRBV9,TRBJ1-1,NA,CASSVSGNTEAFF,TGTGCCAGCAGCGTCAGCGGAAACACTGAAGCTTTCTTT
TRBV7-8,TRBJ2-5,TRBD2,CASSLGGRAWETQYF,TGTGCCAGCAGCTTAGGCGGGAGGGCCTGGGAGACCCAGTACTTC
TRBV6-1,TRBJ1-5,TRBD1,CASSLTGWQPQHF,TGTGCCAGCAGCCTGACAGGGTGGCAGCCCCAGCATTTT
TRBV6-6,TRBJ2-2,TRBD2,CASSHFGLGNTGELFF,TGTGCCAGCAGTCATTTCGGACTAGGGAACACCGGGGAGCTGTTTTTT
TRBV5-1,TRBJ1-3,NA,CASSLEAGQSGNTIYF,TGCGCCAGCAGCTTGGAGGCCGGACAGTCCGGAAACACCATATATTTT
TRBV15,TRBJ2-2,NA,CATSRVQGGNTGELFF,TGTGCCACCAGCAGAGTCCAGGGTGGTAACACCGGGGAGCTGTTTTTT
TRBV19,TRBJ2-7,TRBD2,CASSILAGGSYEQYF,TGTGCCAGTAGTATCCTAGCGGGAGGATCCTACGAGCAGTACTTC
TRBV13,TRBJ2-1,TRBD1,CASSDSRTGQVEQFF,TGTGCCAGCAGCGATTCAAGGACAGGGCAGGTTGAGCAGTTCTTC
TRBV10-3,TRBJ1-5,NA,CAISGSNQPQHF,TGTGCCATCTCAGGTAGCAATCAGCCCCAGCATTTT
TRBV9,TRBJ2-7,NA,CASSVGLAYSYEQYF,TGTGCCAGCAGCGTAGGTCTAGCTTACTCCTACGAGCAGTACTTC
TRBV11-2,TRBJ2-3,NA,CTSTKSGSIDTQYF,TGTACCAGCACAAAATCCGGGAGCATAGATACGCAGTATTTT
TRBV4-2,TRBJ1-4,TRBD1,CASSQDEWHRGPEKLFF,TGTGCCAGCAGCCAAGATGAGTGGCACAGGGGGCCTGAAAAACTGTTTTTT
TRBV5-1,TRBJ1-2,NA,CASSIGLNYGYTF,TGCGCCAGCAGCATTGGACTTAACTATGGCTACACCTTC
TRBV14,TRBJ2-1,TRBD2,CASSHPRGLANEQFF,TGTGCCAGCAGCCATCCTCGGGGACTAGCCAATGAGCAGTTCTTC
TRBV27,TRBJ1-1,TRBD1,CASSTLGQLSLPEAFF,TGTGCCAGCAGTACATTGGGACAGCTTTCGCTACCTGAAGCTTTCTTT
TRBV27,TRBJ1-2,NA,CASRTPGTAYGYTF,TGTGCCAGCAGAACCCCCGGGACTGCATATGGCTACACCTTC